These T cell receptor beta chains were read from a single sample in a study of blood T cells in healthy people across ages. TCRdb re-called the 5' RACE reads with MiXCR, one entry per CDR3 protein. Of about 1.7 million distinct CDR3 sequences in the sample, 28% were seen once. Material: blood. All receptors come from a woman aged 25-40 years in good health. The CDR3 runs from the conserved cysteine through the conserved F or W. D genes are given only for firm matches. Some rows have no size entry. The others give once, few or many, or a class for an expanded clone.

D,size,V,J,length,CDR3,DNA
-,many,TRBV6-1,TRBJ2-4,15,CASMRTPLAKNIQYF,TGTGCCAGCATGCGGACACCGCTAGCCAAAAACATTCAGTACTTC
-,few,TRBV6-2/TRBV6-3,TRBJ2-3,14,CASGEDRTTDTQYF,TGTGCCAGCGGCGAGGACAGAACCACAGATACGCAGTATTTT
TRBD1,few,TRBV3-1,TRBJ2-5,16,CASSQVGTDLQETQYF,TGTGCCAGCAGCCAAGTCGGGACAGACCTCCAAGAGACCCAGTACTTC
-,many,TRBV6-5,TRBJ2-5,14,CASSLTWNLETQYF,TGTGCCAGCAGCTTGACTTGGAATTTAGAGACCCAGTACTTC
-,-,TRBV5-5,TRBJ1-5,13,CASSFDSYQPQHF,TGTGCCAGCAGCTTTGACAGCTATCAGCCCCAGCATTTT
-,many,TRBV5-1,TRBJ2-5,14,CASSAEPWGETQYF,TGCGCCAGCAGCGCCGAACCGTGGGGGGAGACCCAGTACTTC
TRBD1,-,TRBV20-1,TRBJ1-4,13,CSAAEDREEKLFF,TGCAGTGCTGCCGAGGACAGGGAGGAAAAACTGTTTTTT
-,many,TRBV20-1,TRBJ1-1,11,CSAQGSGQAFF,TGCAGTGCTCAGGGGTCGGGCCAGGCTTTCTTT
-,-,TRBV20-1,TRBJ1-4,12,CSAGEGSEKLVF,TGCAGTGCGGGGGAGGGGAGTGAAAAACTGGTTTTT
TRBD2,few,TRBV2,TRBJ2-7,15,CASSSSGGQSYEQYF,TGTGCCAGCAGTTCTAGCGGAGGCCAATCCTACGAGCAGTACTTC
-,few,TRBV20-1,TRBJ2-5,16,CSAQTPDQGLRETQYF,TGCAGTGCCCAAACACCCGACCAGGGTCTTAGGGAGACCCAGTACTTC
-,-,TRBV29-1,TRBJ2-3,10,CSSAEDTQYF,TGCAGCTCAGCAGAGGATACGCAGTATTTT
-,-,TRBV7-9,TRBJ2-3,15,CASSSQGRSTDTQYF,TGTGCCAGCAGCTCGCAGGGGCGGAGCACAGATACGCAGTATTTT
TRBD1,-,TRBV5-4,TRBJ1-1,15,CASSPPPGQGSEAFF,TGTGCCAGCAGCCCCCCACCGGGACAGGGGTCTGAAGCTTTCTTT
-,few,TRBV9,TRBJ2-7,17,CASSVEAGDGRPYEQYF,TGTGCCAGCAGCGTAGAGGCCGGGGACGGGCGGCCCTACGAGCAGTACTTC
-,once,TRBV9,TRBJ2-1,12,CASSDAGFFQFF,TGTGCCAGCAGCGATGCAGGCTTTTTTCAGTTCTTC
TRBD1,-,TRBV29-1,TRBJ1-1,14,CSAHTRTGTNEAFF,TGCAGCGCTCATACGAGGACAGGTACGAATGAAGCTTTCTTT
-,few,TRBV7-8,TRBJ2-1,13,CASSLRRADEQFF,TGTGCCAGCAGCCTTCGGAGGGCCGATGAGCAGTTCTTC
TRBD2,-,TRBV2,TRBJ2-1,15,CVSRPSGNLYNEQFF,TGTGTCAGCAGGCCTAGCGGGAACCTCTACAATGAGCAGTTCTTC
TRBD2,many,TRBV12-3/TRBV12-4,TRBJ2-7,17,CASSPPSGGPSSYEQYF,TGTGCCAGCAGTCCGCCGAGCGGGGGCCCAAGCTCCTACGAGCAGTACTTC
-,-,TRBV9,TRBJ1-4,15,CASSAGGLSNEKLFF,TGTGCCAGCAGCGCTGGAGGGCTTTCTAATGAAAAACTGTTTTTT
TRBD1,-,TRBV24-1,TRBJ2-3,15,CATSDADRITDTQYF,TGTGCCACCAGTGATGCGGACAGGATCACAGATACGCAGTATTTT
TRBD1,few,TRBV25-1,TRBJ1-2,14,CASSEDRRISGYTF,TGTGCCAGCAGTGAGGACAGGCGGATTAGTGGCTACACCTTC
-,many,TRBV10-3,TRBJ1-2,14,CAISDYQGDYGYTF,TGTGCCATCAGTGACTATCAGGGTGACTATGGCTACACCTTC
-,-,TRBV28,TRBJ1-6,14,CASSHDGGDSPLHF,TGTGCCAGCAGTCATGACGGGGGGGATTCACCCCTCCACTTT
TRBD1,-,TRBV2,TRBJ1-1,14,CASSAREGATEAFF,TGTGCCAGCAGTGCCCGGGAGGGGGCCACTGAAGCTTTCTTT
-,few,TRBV27,TRBJ2-7,10,CAIHSYEQYF,TGTGCCATCCACTCCTACGAGCAGTACTTC
-,many,TRBV20-1,TRBJ2-3,12,CSADAPPDTQYF,TGCAGTGCAGATGCGCCCCCAGATACGCAGTATTTT
-,many,TRBV6-2/TRBV6-3,TRBJ2-7,11,CASILGHEQYF,TGTGCCAGCATACTAGGCCACGAGCAGTACTTC
-,few,TRBV4-2,TRBJ1-2,15,CASSQGVTANYGYTF,TGTGCCAGCAGCCAAGGAGTCACGGCTAACTATGGCTACACCTTC
TRBD1,few,TRBV5-1,TRBJ2-3,16,CASTPPGTGRTDTQYF,TGCGCCAGCACTCCCCCCGGGACAGGGCGGACAGATACGCAGTATTTT
TRBD2,few,TRBV6-6,TRBJ2-7,16,CASSFFMSGGANEQYF,TGTGCCAGCAGTTTCTTCATGAGCGGGGGGGCCAACGAGCAGTACTTC
TRBD2,-,TRBV20-1,TRBJ2-1,16,CSARDLAGIPYNEQFF,TGCAGTGCTAGAGATCTAGCGGGGATTCCATACAATGAGCAGTTCTTC
-,many,TRBV4-1,TRBJ2-7,15,CASSPLGRERYEQYF,TGCGCCAGCAGCCCATTGGGCAGGGAGAGGTACGAGCAGTACTTC
-,-,TRBV10-2,TRBJ2-2,13,CASRAPSAGELFF,TGCGCCAGCAGAGCCCCTAGCGCCGGGGAGCTGTTTTTT
TRBD2,many,TRBV6-2/TRBV6-3,TRBJ2-1,14,CASSYWREGDEQFF,TGTGCCAGCAGTTACTGGCGGGAGGGAGACGAGCAGTTCTTC
TRBD1,-,TRBV20-1,TRBJ2-5,15,CSARSGGAGEETQYF,TGCAGTGCTCGTTCAGGGGGCGCGGGCGAGGAGACCCAGTACTTC
TRBD1,-,TRBV12-3/TRBV12-4,TRBJ2-7,15,CASSPTTGTAHEQYF,TGTGCCAGCAGTCCCACGACAGGGACAGCCCACGAGCAGTACTTC
TRBD2,-,TRBV3-1,TRBJ2-5,14,CASTLGAGVVGQYF,TGTGCCAGCACTTTAGGAGCGGGGGTGGTTGGGCAGTACTTC
TRBD2,-,TRBV7-9,TRBJ2-1,16,CASSLDGAGGCNEQFF,TGTGCCAGCAGCTTAGATGGTGCGGGAGGGTGCAATGAGCAGTTCTTC
-,-,TRBV27,TRBJ1-2,16,CASSLSWLGRRGGYTF,TGTGCCAGCAGCCTCAGCTGGTTGGGCCGCCGCGGAGGCTACACCTTC
TRBD1,-,TRBV5-1,TRBJ1-1,16,CASSLGEPRGSTEAFF,TGCGCCAGCAGCTTGGGAGAACCCAGGGGGAGCACTGAAGCTTTCTTT
-,-,TRBV29-1,TRBJ1-1,13,CSVDGNSLTEAFF,TGCAGCGTTGACGGCAACAGTCTCACTGAAGCTTTCTTT
TRBD2,few,TRBV3-1,TRBJ2-1,16,CASSPFGASGNNEQFF,TGTGCCAGCAGCCCCTTTGGTGCTAGCGGGAACAATGAGCAGTTCTTC
TRBD2,many,TRBV29-1,TRBJ2-7,11,CSGGGYYEQYF,TGCAGTGGGGGAGGGTACTACGAGCAGTACTTC
TRBD1,-,TRBV28,TRBJ1-5,13,CASATGGIQPQHF,TGTGCCAGTGCCACAGGGGGTATTCAGCCCCAGCATTTT
-,-,TRBV7-9,TRBJ1-1,13,CASSLAGWNEAFF,TGTGCCAGCAGCTTGGCAGGGTGGAATGAAGCTTTCTTT
-,-,TRBV12-3/TRBV12-4,TRBJ2-4,14,CASSLGVEKNIQYF,TGTGCCAGCAGTTTGGGGGTTGAGAAAAACATTCAGTACTTC
TRBD1,-,TRBV24-1,TRBJ2-3,16,CATSDPGQGPTDTQYF,TGTGCCACCAGTGATCCCGGACAGGGACCCACAGATACGCAGTATTTT
-,-,TRBV6-6,TRBJ1-6,15,CASSYKVSYNSPLHF,TGTGCCAGCAGTTATAAGGTCAGCTATAATTCACCCCTCCACTTT
-,few,TRBV4-1,TRBJ1-2,15,CASSQVVGGNYGYTF,TGCGCCAGCAGCCAAGTAGTGGGCGGTAACTATGGCTACACCTTC
-,-,TRBV4-3,TRBJ1-5,14,CASSQEGRGQPQHF,TGCGCCAGCAGCCAAGAAGGCAGGGGTCAGCCCCAGCATTTT
-,many,TRBV19,TRBJ1-2,15,CASKRNQGGDYGYTF,TGTGCCAGTAAGAGGAATCAGGGAGGTGACTATGGCTACACCTTC
TRBD1,few,TRBV15,TRBJ1-2,17,CATSNSGTTGEAYGYTF,TGTGCCACCAGCAATTCGGGAACAACAGGGGAGGCGTATGGCTACACCTTC
TRBD1,once,TRBV4-3,TRBJ1-2,16,CASSQDVTGGGYGYTF,TGCGCCAGCAGCCAAGACGTGACAGGGGGGGGGTATGGCTACACCTTC